A selection of T cell receptor beta chains follows, all from one sample in a study of regulatory T cells in long-lasting Graves disease. TCRdb re-derived calls from the multiplex PCR reads in MiXCR, one entry per CDR3 protein. The sample contains about 400,000 distinct CDR3 sequences, 15% to 19% of which appear only once. The source material was peripheral blood mononuclear cells (PBMCs), sampled at new diagnosis, from a patient treated with antithyroid drugs. The receptor source for this set is a female donor with Graves disease. CDR3s include the opening cysteine and the closing phenylalanine or tryptophan. Each record gives: J gene, CDR3 length, V gene, clone size, D gene, CDR3 protein, CDR3 DNA. D genes are given only for firm matches. Rows give clone size only sometimes, using once, few, many, or a class for an expanded clone.

TRBJ2-5 | 15 | TRBV27 | many | TRBD2 | CASRPGTSAQETQYF | TGTGCCAGCAGGCCCGGGACTAGCGCTCAAGAGACCCAGTACTTC
TRBJ2-1 | 18 | TRBV7-3 | many | TRBD2 | CASSSPSGLADSYNEQFF | TGTGCCAGCAGCTCCCCTTCGGGACTAGCAGACTCCTACAATGAGCAGTTCTTC
TRBJ2-1 | 15 | TRBV9 | many | - | CASSLYTGPANEQFF | TGTGCCAGCAGCTTATATACAGGGCCTGCCAATGAGCAGTTCTTC
TRBJ1-2 | 15 | TRBV3-1 | - | TRBD1 | CASSQGPTGNYGYTF | TGTGCCAGCAGCCAGGGTCCGACAGGGAACTATGGCTACACCTTC
TRBJ2-3 | 17 | TRBV11-2 | many | TRBD2 | CASSLAVVAGSTDTQYF | TGTGCCAGCAGCTTAGCGGTGGTAGCGGGCTCCACAGATACGCAGTATTTT
TRBJ2-2 | 15 | TRBV4-1 | - | - | CASSLAGGSTGELFF | TGCGCCAGCAGCCTTGCCGGTGGATCAACCGGGGAGCTGTTTTTT
TRBJ2-3 | 15 | TRBV6-1 | once | - | CASRPPEALRDTQYF | TGTGCCAGCAGACCCCCGGAGGCCCTCAGGGATACGCAGTATTTT
TRBJ1-4 | 14 | TRBV11-2 | - | - | CASTPTGLYEKLFF | TGTGCCAGCACCCCTACGGGGCTATATGAAAAACTGTTTTTT
TRBJ2-7 | 16 | TRBV7-2 | - | TRBD1 | CASSLGTGDGSYEQYF | TGTGCCAGCAGCTTAGGGACAGGAGACGGCAGTTACGAGCAGTACTTC
TRBJ1-1 | 12 | TRBV5-1 | many | - | CASSSHGEEAFF | TGCGCCAGCAGCTCGCATGGGGAGGAAGCTTTCTTT
TRBJ2-1 | 15 | TRBV5-4 | many | - | CASSPKSTSYNEQFF | TGTGCCAGCAGCCCGAAGTCGACCTCCTACAATGAGCAGTTCTTC
TRBJ1-5 | 13 | TRBV6-2/TRBV6-3 | - | - | CASSLSTGQPQHF | TGTGCCAGCAGTCTCTCGACAGGCCAGCCCCAGCATTTT
TRBJ2-7 | 17 | TRBV6-5 | - | TRBD1 | CASSYSRTGTGSYEQYF | TGTGCCAGCAGTTACTCGAGAACCGGGACAGGGTCCTACGAGCAGTACTTC
TRBJ2-5 | 13 | TRBV27 | many | - | CASSSTAQGTQYF | TGTGCCAGCAGTTCTACCGCCCAGGGGACCCAGTACTTC
TRBJ1-2 | 10 | TRBV6-1 | - | - | CASSHYPSTF | TGTGCCAGCAGCCATTATCCGAGCACCTTC
TRBJ2-7 | 13 | TRBV6-2/TRBV6-3 | - | - | CASSEGSNYEQYF | TGTGCCAGCAGTGAGGGGTCCAACTACGAGCAGTACTTC
TRBJ2-5 | 14 | TRBV28 | few | TRBD2 | CASEVGGSGRTQYF | TGTGCCAGCGAAGTGGGGGGTAGCGGGAGGACCCAGTACTTC
TRBJ1-2 | 17 | TRBV29-1 | - | - | CSVGMLKRFRSGYGYTF | TGCAGCGTTGGGATGTTAAAGAGATTCCGGTCGGGCTATGGCTACACCTTC
TRBJ1-6 | 16 | TRBV27 | - | - | CASSWGLGGNNSPLHF | TGTGCCAGCAGTTGGGGGTTGGGGGGCAATAATTCACCCCTCCACTTT
TRBJ1-2 | 12 | TRBV9 | - | - | CASSARGDGYTF | TGTGCCAGCAGCGCCCGTGGTGATGGCTACACCTTC
TRBJ2-5 | 11 | TRBV28 | few | - | CASTYGETQYF | TGTGCCAGCACTTATGGGGAGACCCAGTACTTC
TRBJ1-1 | 15 | TRBV6-4 | many | - | CASRESGQSNTEAFF | TGTGCCAGCAGGGAGTCCGGACAGTCGAACACTGAAGCTTTCTTT
TRBJ2-3 | 16 | TRBV4-3 | many | - | CASSITSGTSTDTQYF | TGCGCCAGCAGCATTACCTCCGGGACTAGCACAGATACGCAGTATTTT
TRBJ2-1 | 14 | TRBV11-2 | many | - | CASSLRTRPHEQFF | TGTGCCAGCAGCTTACGGACCCGCCCCCATGAGCAGTTCTTC
TRBJ2-3 | 14 | TRBV20-1 | many | TRBD2 | CSAHSGGASDTQYF | TGCAGTGCGCATAGCGGGGGGGCCTCAGATACGCAGTATTTT
TRBJ2-1 | 16 | TRBV12-3/TRBV12-4 | - | TRBD1 | CASSFSDRGPGEEQFF | TGTGCCAGCAGTTTTTCAGACAGGGGGCCCGGGGAGGAGCAGTTCTTC
TRBJ1-5 | 14 | TRBV4-1 | - | - | CASSQQGYNQPQHF | TGCGCCAGCAGCCAGCAGGGTTACAATCAGCCCCAGCATTTT
TRBJ1-2 | 14 | TRBV5-1 | few | - | CASSSYASDYGYTF | TGCGCCAGCAGCTCGTATGCCTCCGACTATGGCTACACCTTC
TRBJ1-1 | 12 | TRBV20-1 | few | - | CSASFKAAEAFF | TGCAGTGCTAGCTTCAAGGCCGCTGAAGCTTTCTTT